Only a few counts were recorded for the clone carrying this TCR beta chain. Its target is unknown. Patients having uncontrolled infection, another autoimmune disease, pregnancy or lactation were not included. This CDR3 has 18 residues. Germline CDR1 DFQATT, CDR2 SNEGSKA (reference sequence). The trim removed 3 bases at V and 3 bases at J, leaving 9 bases unmatched. TCR beta CDR3 region amplification was performed from RNA transcripts. TCR CDR3 regions were first amplified by RT-PCR with HTBI primers. TCRdb re-called the multiplex PCR reads through MiXCR, storing one row per CDR3 protein. The table includes 300,000 to 450,000 distinct CDR3 sequences, 15% detected once. These data come from a study of T cells in Graves' hyperthyroidism and ophthalmopathy. Findings and caveats of the study: The blood repertoire included most of the expanded thyroid clonotypes above 0.001.

Sequences were obtained from blood. The origin of this receptor is a woman in her twenties or thirties with Graves' hyperthyroidism. The chain combines TRBV20-1 with TRBJ2-1; 15 nucleotides align to TRBD2. The CDR3 sequence: CSARRRGLAGGRYNEQFF. CDR3 nucleotide sequence: TGCAGTGCTAGGCGGAGAGGACTAGCGGGAGGGCGCTACAATGAGCAGTTCTTC.